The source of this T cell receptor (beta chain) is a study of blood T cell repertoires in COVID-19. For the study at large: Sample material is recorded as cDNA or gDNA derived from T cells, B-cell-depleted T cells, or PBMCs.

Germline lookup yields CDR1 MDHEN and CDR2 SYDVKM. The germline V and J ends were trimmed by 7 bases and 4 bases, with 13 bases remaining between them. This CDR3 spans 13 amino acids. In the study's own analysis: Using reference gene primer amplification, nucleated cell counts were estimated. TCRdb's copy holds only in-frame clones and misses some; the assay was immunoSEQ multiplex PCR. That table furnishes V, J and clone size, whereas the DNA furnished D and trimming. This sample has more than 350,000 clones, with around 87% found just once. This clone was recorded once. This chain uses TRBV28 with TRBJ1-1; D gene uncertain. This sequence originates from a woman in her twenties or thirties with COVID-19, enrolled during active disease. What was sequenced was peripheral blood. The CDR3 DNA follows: TGTGCCAGCAACCCCGGGGTAGGCACTGAAGCTTTCTTT. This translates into CASNPGVGTEAFF.